These 26 T cell receptor beta chains came from one sample sequenced in a study of cytomegalovirus exposure and HLA in healthy donors. The PCR ran on 60 Vbeta and 13 Jbeta primers. TCRdb keeps only in-frame clones here, not all; method: immunoSEQ multiplex PCR. In total, the table holds some 44,000 clones. The sequencing sample was made of PBMCs. Receptors were obtained from a woman in her twenties or thirties in good health and CMV-seronegative.

V and J are TRBV19 and TRBJ2-7, with D maybe TRBD1 (6 bases). Germline V CDR1 and CDR2: LNHDA, SQIVND (reference sequence). There are 14 residues in the CDR3. V dropped 6 bases and J dropped 1 base, with 13 bases sitting between them. CDR3 DNA sequence: TGTGCCAGTAGCCCTGGACAGTTTTCCTACGAGCAGTACTTC. Its protein product is CASSPGQFSYEQYF.

V usage is TRBV30 and J usage is TRBJ1-5; 8 bases fit TRBD1. The germline CDR1 and CDR2 sequences are GTSNPN and SVGIG (reference sequence). The CDR3 consists of 15 residues. The V segment lost 2 bases and the J segment 0 bases; nucleotides outside the gene matches: 3. In nucleotides, the CDR3 is TGTGCCTGGAGTCCGGGACAGGCTAGCAATCAGCCCCAGCATTTT. Amino acids: CAWSPGQASNQPQHF.

This sequence joins TRBV15 and TRBJ2-7, with 8 nucleotides matching TRBD2. Germline V gene data show CDR1 as LNHNV and CDR2 as YYDKDF (reference sequence). J lost 4 bases, V lost 0 bases, and 11 bases had no gene match. The CDR3 is 17 amino acids. The CDR3 here is CATSRDPEREYVYEQYF. DNA of the CDR3: TGTGCCACCAGCAGAGATCCAGAGCGGGAGTACGTGTACGAGCAGTACTTC.

The chain uses TRBV30 and TRBJ2-3, with D unresolved. The germline CDR1 and CDR2 sequences are GTSNPN and SVGIG (reference sequence). This CDR3 region has 14 residues. V lost 5 bases, J lost 0 bases, and 12 bases lay in between. CDR3 nucleotides: TGTGCCTGGGGAGTTGGCTCTAGCACAGATACGCAGTATTTT. Translated: CAWGVGSSTDTQYF. Combining the CDR3 with reference TRBV30 and TRBJ2-3 gives the whole variable domain SQTIHQWPATLVQPVGSPLSLECTVEGTSNPNLYWYRQAAGRGLQLLFYSVGIGQISSEVPQNLSASRPQDRQFILSSKKLLLSDSGFYLCAWGVGSSTDTQYFGPGTRLTVL.

The CDR3 DNA is TGTGCCAGCCGCGGGAGGGCCAACACCGGGGAGCTGTTTTTT. It is translated as CASRGRANTGELFF. This chain connects TRBV28 to TRBJ2-2; TRBD2 matches at 9 bases. CDR1 is MDHEN and CDR2 is SYDVKM in the germline V gene. CDR3 length equals 14 residues. J gave up 2 bases and V 8 bases, and 3 bases lay outside the gene matches. The full variable domain, completed using reference TRBV28 and TRBJ2-2, is DVKVTQSSRYLVKRTGEKVFLECVQDMDHENMFWYRQDPGLGLRLIYFSYDVKMKEKGDIPEGYSVSREKKERFSLILESASTNQTSMYLCASRGRANTGELFFGEGSRLTVL.

The genes are TRBV6-5 and TRBJ1-1; 7 bases match TRBD1. CDR1 is MNHEY, CDR2 SVGAGI, per germline. The ends lost 5 bases at V and 1 base at J; junction bases unmatched: 7. This CDR3 is 15 amino acids long. This CDR3 is CASSKTGRGNTEAFF. As DNA, the CDR3 is TGTGCCAGCAGTAAGACAGGGCGGGGGAACACTGAAGCTTTCTTT.

This chain joins TRBV19 and TRBJ2-3, with D possibly being TRBD2 (5 bases). Trimming took 7 bases from V and 1 from J, leaving 9 bases between them. This CDR3 region has 13 residues. Germline lookup yields CDR1 LNHDA and CDR2 SQIVND (reference sequence). CDR3 residues: CASKERGTDTQYF. In DNA form, the CDR3 reads TGTGCCAGTAAAGAGAGGGGCACAGATACGCAGTATTTT.

The chain uses TRBV18 and TRBJ2-3, with 7 bases aligning to TRBD2. V lost 6 bases and J lost 4; bases outside the gene matches: 4. Germline-derived CDR1 and CDR2 are KGHSH and LQKENI. This CDR3 spans 13 amino acids. The CDR3 coding sequence is TGTGCCAGCTCTACCCGGGGGGCAGATACGCAGTATTTT. Translation gives CASSTRGADTQYF. The full variable domain, in which reference TRBV18 and TRBJ2-3 provide the parts outside the CDR3, is NAGVMQNPRHLVRRRGQEARLRCSPMKGHSHVYWYRQLPEEGLKFMVYLQKENIIDESGMPKERFSAEFPKEGPSILRIQQVVRGDSAAYFCASSTRGADTQYFGPGTRLTVL.

The chain has TRBV6-6 and TRBJ1-2, with 9 bases matching TRBD1. Germline CDR1 MNHNY, CDR2 SVGAGI (reference sequence). The V and J ends lost 7 bases and 1 base, in that order; junction bases with no gene match: 7. The CDR3 extends over 15 amino acids. CDR3 loop: CASILTGQGNYGYTF. The CDR3 coding sequence is TGTGCCAGCATACTCACGGGACAGGGTAACTATGGCTACACCTTC.

This rearrangement joins TRBV6-5 to TRBJ2-7; possibly TRBD2 for D (5 bases). Germline V gene lookup returns CDR1 MNHEY and CDR2 SVGAGI. The CDR3 runs to 13 residues. The V and J ends lost 2 bases and 4 bases respectively, with 9 bases between them. CDR3 nucleotides: TGTGCCAGCAGTTACGAGGGTGGGTACGAGCAGTACTTC. Translation gives CASSYEGGYEQYF.

The chain is built from TRBV11-3 and TRBJ1-2, with D possibly being TRBD1 (6 bases). The V gene lost 5 bases and the J gene lost 5 bases, with 12 bases spanning the gap. The CDR3 sequence is 13 residues long. Germline V lookup: CDR1 SGHNT, CDR2 YENEEA. The CDR3 DNA follows: TGTGCCAGCAGCCCCGGACAGCGATATGGCTACACCTTC. It translates to CASSPGQRYGYTF.

The CDR3 DNA reads TGTGCCAGCAGTTTAGTTACCCGGGGACTAGCGTTTGCCTACGAGCAGTACTTC. It specifies CASSLVTRGLAFAYEQYF. The chain has TRBV28 and TRBJ2-7; TRBD2 agrees at 10 bases. After removal of 2 bases from V and 2 bases from J, the junction contained 12 bases not matched to a gene. This CDR3 region has 18 residues. The germline V gene encodes CDR1 MDHEN and CDR2 SYDVKM.

The chain carries TRBV5-1 and TRBJ2-7; TRBD2 matches 13 bases. CDR1 and CDR2 (germline): SGHRS, YFSETQ. V trimming: 3 bases; J trimming: 4 bases; junction bases outside the gene matches: 7. CDR3 length: 16 amino acids. CDR3 bases: TGCGCCAGCAGCTCTTCACTAGCGGGAGGGGCGTACGAGCAGTACTTC. It is translated as CASSSSLAGGAYEQYF.

The rearrangement joins TRBV28 to TRBJ2-7; a possible D gene is TRBD2 (6 bases). Germline lookup yields CDR1 MDHEN and CDR2 SYDVKM. CDR3 length equals 15 residues. The V end lost 4 bases, the J end lost 3 bases, and 16 bases lay between the germline ends. CDR3 in amino acids: CASSSAGTGLYEQYF. Here the CDR3 DNA reads TGTGCCAGCAGTTCCGCGGGGACGGGACTCTACGAGCAGTACTTC. The full variable domain, in which reference TRBV28 and TRBJ2-7 provide the parts outside the CDR3, is DVKVTQSSRYLVKRTGEKVFLECVQDMDHENMFWYRQDPGLGLRLIYFSYDVKMKEKGDIPEGYSVSREKKERFSLILESASTNQTSMYLCASSSAGTGLYEQYFGPGTRLTVT.

The genes are TRBV10-3 and TRBJ1-5; 7 positions match TRBD1. The CDR3 consists of 15 residues. Germline assignment: CDR1 ENHRY and CDR2 SYGVKD. V was pared by 3 bases and J by 1 base, with 3 bases of the junction left unmatched. The CDR3 loop reads CAISETGQSNQPQHF. Here the CDR3 DNA reads TGTGCCATCAGTGAAACGGGACAGAGCAATCAGCCCCAGCATTTT.

The gene calls are TRBV14 and TRBJ2-7, with D tentatively TRBD1 (6 bases). V was shortened by 5 bases and J by 4 bases, with 18 bases between the two germline ends. Per the germline V gene, CDR1 is SGHDN and CDR2 is FVKESK. This CDR3 is built from 15 residues. The CDR3, as DNA: TGTGCCAGCAGCGCCTCGGGACAAGGACCATACGAGCAGTACTTC. Protein sequence: CASSASGQGPYEQYF.

The rearrangement joins TRBV7-9 to TRBJ2-7; D is possibly TRBD2 (6 bases). The CDR3 is made up of 11 amino acids. Trimming pared 4 bases from V and 6 bases from J, leaving 7 bases between. Germline V gives CDR1 SEHNR, CDR2 FQNEAQ (reference sequence). CDR3 protein: CASSSTSEQYF. CDR3 bases: TGTGCCAGCAGCTCGACTAGCGAGCAGTACTTC.

The chain joins TRBV19 to TRBJ2-2, with TRBD1 identical over 11 bases. After removal of 5 bases from V and 6 bases from J, the junction contained 5 bases not matched to a gene. Germline V gene data show CDR1 as LNHDA and CDR2 as SQIVND (reference sequence). This CDR3 region has 15 residues. The CDR3 protein is CASSRTGGLSGELFF. The CDR3 DNA sequence: TGTGCCAGTAGTCGGACAGGGGGCTTATCCGGGGAGCTGTTTTTT. Combining the CDR3 with reference TRBV19 and TRBJ2-2 gives the whole variable domain DGGITQSPKYLFRKEGQNVTLSCEQNLNHDAMYWYRQDPGQGLRLIYYSQIVNDFQKGDIAEGYSVSREKKESFPLTVTSAQKNPTAFYLCASSRTGGLSGELFFGEGSRLTVL.

The rearrangement joins TRBV19 to TRBJ1-1; no clear D. Germline V CDR1 and CDR2: LNHDA, SQIVND (reference sequence). The V end was cut by 7 bases, the J end by 4 bases, with 10 bases between. The CDR3 runs 12 residues. The CDR3 reads CASTGSGTEAFF. The CDR3 nucleotides are TGTGCCAGTACCGGGTCGGGCACTGAAGCTTTCTTT.

This rearrangement joins TRBV7-9 to TRBJ2-7; tentatively, D is TRBD1 (6 bases). Germline V gene lookup returns CDR1 SEHNR and CDR2 FQNEAQ (reference sequence). This CDR3 comprises 13 residues. Trimming shortened V by 4 bases and J by 5 bases, and 12 bases separated the two germline ends. Here the CDR3 reads CASSSLTGHEQYF. CDR3 nucleotide sequence: TGTGCCAGCAGCTCCTTGACAGGCCACGAGCAGTACTTC.

This sequence joins TRBV7-6 and TRBJ2-7; D gene unclear. Germline V CDR1 and CDR2: SGHVS, FNYEAQ. The CDR3 is made up of 15 amino acids. V dropped 1 base and J dropped 1 base, with 11 bases sitting between them. The chain's CDR3 is CASSLVFGGSYEQYF. The CDR3, as DNA: TGTGCCAGCAGCTTAGTATTCGGCGGTTCCTACGAGCAGTACTTC. Full variable domain (rest looked up from reference TRBV7-6 and TRBJ2-7): GAGVSQSPRYKVTKRGQDVALRCDPISGHVSLYWYRQALGQGPEFLTYFNYEAQQDKSGLPNDRFSAERPEGSISTLTIQRTEQRDSAMYRCASSLVFGGSYEQYFGPGTRLTVT.

The CDR3 coding sequence is TGTGCCAGCAGCTTAGGGGTTCGAGCGGGAGGAACTTACAATGAGCAGTTCTTC. This encodes CASSLGVRAGGTYNEQFF. The chain couples TRBV7-8 to TRBJ2-1; 9 nucleotides align to TRBD2. Germline lookup yields CDR1 SGHVS and CDR2 FQNEAQ. This CDR3 is built from 18 residues. V shed 1 base, J shed 4 bases, and the junction held 11 bases outside the gene matches.

Here the CDR3 reads CSVAGRGSSYEQYF. CDR3 nucleotides: TGCAGCGTTGCGGGTAGGGGAAGCTCCTACGAGCAGTACTTC. The V and J genes are TRBV29-1 and TRBJ2-7; TRBD1 is a possible D gene (5 bases). CDR1 is SQVTM, CDR2 ANQGSEA, per germline. The CDR3 runs to 14 residues. Between the trimmed V and J ends, which lost 4 bases and 0 bases, there was a span of 13 bases.

The V gene is TRBV25-1, the J gene TRBJ1-5; tentative D call: TRBD1 (6 bases). CDR3 size: 15 residues. Trimming removed 6 bases at V and 0 bases at J, with 12 bases between. Germline loops: CDR1 MGHDK, CDR2 SYGVNS. The CDR3 sequence: CASSPEGGSNQPQHF. CDR3 coding DNA: TGTGCCAGCAGCCCAGAAGGGGGTAGCAATCAGCCCCAGCATTTT.

The chain couples TRBV29-1 to TRBJ2-2, with TRBD1 matching over 8 bases. The CDR3 is made up of 14 amino acids. V lost 6 bases and J lost 6; bases outside the gene matches: 9. Germline V gene sequence: CDR1 SQVTM, CDR2 ANQGSEA. DNA of the CDR3: TGCAGCGTGTTGGACAGGGTTAAACCCGGGGAGCTGTTTTTT. It codes for CSVLDRVKPGELFF.

CDR3 DNA: TGTGCCAGCAGCCCCCTCGAGAGGAACGAAGCTTTCTTT. Translating it yields CASSPLERNEAFF. The J gene is TRBJ1-1, the V gene TRBV11-2; D ambiguous. CDR3 length: 13 residues. Germline assignment: CDR1 SGHAT and CDR2 FQNNGV. Trimming pared 5 bases from V and 8 bases from J, leaving 15 bases between. Looking up the rest from reference TRBV11-2 and TRBJ1-1 gives the full variable domain: EAGVAQSPRYKIIEKRQSVAFWCNPISGHATLYWYQQILGQGPKLLIQFQNNGVVDDSQLPKDRFSAERLKGVDSTLKIQPAKLEDSAVYLCASSPLERNEAFFGQGTRLTVV.